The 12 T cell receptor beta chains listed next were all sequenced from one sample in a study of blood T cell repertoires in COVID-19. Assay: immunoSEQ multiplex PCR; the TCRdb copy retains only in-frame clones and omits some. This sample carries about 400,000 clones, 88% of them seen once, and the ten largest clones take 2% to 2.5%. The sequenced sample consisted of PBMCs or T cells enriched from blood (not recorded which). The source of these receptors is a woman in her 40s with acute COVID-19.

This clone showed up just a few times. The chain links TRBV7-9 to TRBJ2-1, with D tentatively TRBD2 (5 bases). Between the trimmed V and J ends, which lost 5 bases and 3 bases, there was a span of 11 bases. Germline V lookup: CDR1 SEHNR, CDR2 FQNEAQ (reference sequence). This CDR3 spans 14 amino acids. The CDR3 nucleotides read TGTGCCAGCAGCCCTAGTCGGGGCTACAATGAGCAGTTCTTC. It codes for CASSPSRGYNEQFF.

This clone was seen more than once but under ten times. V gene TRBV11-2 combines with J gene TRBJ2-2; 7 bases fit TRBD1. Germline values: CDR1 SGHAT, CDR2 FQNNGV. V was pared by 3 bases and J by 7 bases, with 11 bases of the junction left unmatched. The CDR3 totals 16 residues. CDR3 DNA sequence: TGTGCCAGCAGCTTCGCCTCGACAGGGTTCATCGGGGAGCTGTTTTTT. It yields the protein CASSFASTGFIGELFF.

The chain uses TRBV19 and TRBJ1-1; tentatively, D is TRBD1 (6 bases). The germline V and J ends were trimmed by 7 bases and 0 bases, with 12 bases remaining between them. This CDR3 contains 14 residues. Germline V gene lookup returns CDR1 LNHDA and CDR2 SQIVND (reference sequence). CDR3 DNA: TGTGCCAGTACCTCAACAGGGCTGAACACTGAAGCTTTCTTT. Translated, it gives CASTSTGLNTEAFF.

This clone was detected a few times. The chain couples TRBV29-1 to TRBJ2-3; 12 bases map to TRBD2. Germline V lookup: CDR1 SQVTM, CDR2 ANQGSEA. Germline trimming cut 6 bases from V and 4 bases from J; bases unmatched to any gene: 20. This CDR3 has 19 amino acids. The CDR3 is CSVGGLAGPSPHNADTQYF. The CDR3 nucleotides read TGCAGCGTGGGGGGACTAGCGGGCCCCTCCCCCCATAACGCAGATACGCAGTATTTT.

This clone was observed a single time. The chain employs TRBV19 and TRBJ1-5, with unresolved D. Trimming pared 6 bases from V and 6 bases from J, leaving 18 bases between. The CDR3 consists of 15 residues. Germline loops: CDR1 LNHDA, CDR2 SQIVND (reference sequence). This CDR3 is CASRGTIGAVQPQHF. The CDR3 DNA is TGTGCCAGTAGGGGTACGATCGGAGCGGTTCAGCCCCAGCATTTT.

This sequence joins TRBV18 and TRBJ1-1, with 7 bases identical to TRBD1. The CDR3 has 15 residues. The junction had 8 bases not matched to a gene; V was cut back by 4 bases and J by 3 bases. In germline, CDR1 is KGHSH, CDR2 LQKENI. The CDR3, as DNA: TGTGCCAGCTCACTACAGGGGTATATGGACACTGAAGCTTTCTTT. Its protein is CASSLQGYMDTEAFF.

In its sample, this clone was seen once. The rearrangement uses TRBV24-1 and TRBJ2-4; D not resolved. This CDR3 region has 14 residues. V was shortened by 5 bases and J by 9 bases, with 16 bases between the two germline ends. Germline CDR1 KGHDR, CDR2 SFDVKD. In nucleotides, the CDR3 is TGTGCCACCAGTGCTCAGATGATTAACAGCATTCAGTACTTC. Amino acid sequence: CATSAQMINSIQYF.

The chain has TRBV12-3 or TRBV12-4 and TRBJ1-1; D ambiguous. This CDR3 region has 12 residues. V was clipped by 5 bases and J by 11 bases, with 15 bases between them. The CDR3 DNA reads TGTGCCAGCAGTGGGCCGTTTGGCGATGCTTTCTTT. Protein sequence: CASSGPFGDAFF.

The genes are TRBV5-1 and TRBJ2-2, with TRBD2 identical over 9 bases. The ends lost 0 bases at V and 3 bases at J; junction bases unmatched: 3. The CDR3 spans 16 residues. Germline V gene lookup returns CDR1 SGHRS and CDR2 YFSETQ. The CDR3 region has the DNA TGCGCCAGCAGCTTGGCCGCGGGGGGGTACACCGGGGAGCTGTTTTTT. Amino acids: CASSLAAGGYTGELFF.

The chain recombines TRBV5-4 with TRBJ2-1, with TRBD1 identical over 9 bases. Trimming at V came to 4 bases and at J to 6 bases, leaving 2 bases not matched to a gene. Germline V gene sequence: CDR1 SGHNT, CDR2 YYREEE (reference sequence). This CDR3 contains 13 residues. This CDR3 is CASSVGQGNEQFF. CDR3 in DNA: TGTGCCAGCAGCGTGGGACAGGGCAATGAGCAGTTCTTC.

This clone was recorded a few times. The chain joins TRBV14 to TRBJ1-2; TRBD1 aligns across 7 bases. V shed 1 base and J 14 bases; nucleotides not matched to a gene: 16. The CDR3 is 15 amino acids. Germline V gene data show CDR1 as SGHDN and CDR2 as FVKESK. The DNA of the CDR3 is TGTGCCAGCAGCCAAGTTACGGGGACAGTTCCTATGTGGACCTTC. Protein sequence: CASSQVTGTVPMWTF. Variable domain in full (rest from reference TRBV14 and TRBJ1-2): EAGVTQFPSHSVIEKGQTVTLRCDPISGHDNLYWYRRVMGKEIKFLLHFVKESKQDESGMPNNRFLAERTGGTYSTLKVQPAELEDSGVYFCASSQVTGTVPMWTFGSGTRLTVV.

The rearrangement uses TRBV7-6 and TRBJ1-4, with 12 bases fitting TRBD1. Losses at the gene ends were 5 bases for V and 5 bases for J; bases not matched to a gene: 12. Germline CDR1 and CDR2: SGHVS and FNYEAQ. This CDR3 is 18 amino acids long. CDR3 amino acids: CASSPSGQGAPLNEKLFF. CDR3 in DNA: TGTGCCAGCAGCCCCTCGGGACAGGGGGCCCCGTTGAATGAAAAACTGTTTTTT.